These 29 T cell receptor beta chains originate from one sample sequenced in a study of cytomegalovirus exposure and HLA in healthy donors. PCR employed 60 Vbeta and 13 Jbeta primers. Here immunoSEQ multiplex PCR was the method, and the copy in TCRdb shows in-frame clones only, minus some. Of about 140,000 clones in the sample, 65% to 80% were seen once. The sequenced material came from PBMCs. Receptors were obtained from a woman in her 50s in good health and CMV-seropositive.

This clone was seen a single time. V gene TRBV27 combines with J gene TRBJ2-1; 7 bases are a match to TRBD2. The J segment lost 3 bases and the V segment lost 6 bases, leaving 11 bases of the junction unmatched. The germline CDR1 and CDR2 sequences are MNHEY and SMNVEV (reference sequence). The CDR3 extends over 16 amino acids. The CDR3 loop reads CASRLTWGGDYNEQFF. The DNA for the CDR3 is TGTGCCAGCAGATTAACCTGGGGGGGAGACTACAATGAGCAGTTCTTC.

This rearrangement joins TRBV6-1 to TRBJ2-5; D gene uncertain. Trimming removed 4 bases from V and 5 bases from J, with 11 bases in between. The CDR3 loop spans 13 amino acids. Germline V gives CDR1 MNHNS, CDR2 SASEGT. CDR3 loop: CASSAITGETQYF. CDR3 bases: TGTGCCAGCAGTGCTATCACCGGGGAGACCCAGTACTTC.

The chain is built from TRBV7-6 and TRBJ2-1; 9 bases fit TRBD1. J gave up 5 bases and V 5 bases, and 10 bases lay outside the gene matches. The germline gives CDR1 SGHVS, CDR2 FNYEAQ. This CDR3 comprises 16 residues. Here the CDR3 reads CASSRTRDRVNNEQFF. DNA for the CDR3: TGTGCCAGCAGCCGGACCCGGGACAGGGTGAACAATGAGCAGTTCTTC.

This rearrangement joins TRBV6-6 to TRBJ2-5; D possibly corresponds to TRBD2 (6 bases). The CDR3 has 14 amino acids. V lost 2 bases and J lost 13, with 20 bases in between. CDR1 is MNHNY and CDR2 is SVGAGI in the germline V gene (reference sequence). The CDR3 nucleotides are TGTGCCAGCAGTTACACGGGACTCACGACCGGGGGGTACTTC. Its protein product is CASSYTGLTTGGYF.

CDR3 DNA: TGTGCCAGCAGCCCCCTTGGGACAGCTGGCTACACCTTC. Its translation is CASSPLGTAGYTF. The chain combines TRBV11-2 with TRBJ1-2, with 7 bases aligning to TRBD1. Germline V gene data show CDR1 as SGHAT and CDR2 as FQNNGV. After removal of 5 bases from V and 7 bases from J, the junction contained 7 bases not matched to a gene. The CDR3 contains 13 residues.

The rearrangement uses TRBV6-5 and TRBJ2-5, with 9 bases aligning to TRBD2. The CDR3 sequence is 14 residues long. Germline CDR1 and CDR2: MNHEY and SVGAGI. Trimming removed 8 bases from V and 5 bases from J; junction bases left unmatched: 9. The CDR3 is CASGGGALGETQYF. CDR3 bases: TGTGCCAGCGGCGGGGGGGCCTTAGGGGAGACCCAGTACTTC.

In DNA, the CDR3 is TGTGCCAGCACCACCACAGGGAGCACTGAAGCTTTCTTT. Amino acids: CASTTTGSTEAFF. The chain employs TRBV2 and TRBJ1-1, with D perhaps TRBD1 (6 bases). V gave up 7 bases and J gave up 4 bases, with 13 bases separating them. The CDR3 is made up of 13 amino acids. Germline V lookup: CDR1 SNHLY, CDR2 FYNNEI.

This clone was observed a single time. The CDR3 coding sequence is TGTGCCAGCGGTATAGCGGGTTTGTACACAGATACGCAGTATTTT. It is translated as CASGIAGLYTDTQYF. The V gene is TRBV6-1, the J gene TRBJ2-3, with 7 bases lining up with TRBD2. The germline gives CDR1 MNHNS, CDR2 SASEGT. V shed 8 bases, J shed 2 bases, and the junction held 10 bases outside the gene matches. This CDR3 has 15 amino acids.

The chain carries TRBV5-1 and TRBJ2-2; TRBD1 aligns across 10 bases. Trimming cost V 0 bases and J 6 bases; bases outside gene matches: 5. The CDR3 is made up of 16 amino acids. The V gene's germline CDR1 is SGHRS and CDR2 YFSETQ. In nucleotides, the CDR3 is TGCGCCAGCAGCTTGGCCGCGACAGGGGGCTCCGGGGAGCTGTTTTTT. As protein: CASSLAATGGSGELFF.

The chain recombines TRBV6-5 with TRBJ2-7; possibly TRBD1 for D (6 bases). V was trimmed by 6 bases and J by 0 bases, leaving 12 bases between them. The CDR3 covers 14 residues. CDR1 MNHEY and CDR2 SVGAGI come from the germline V gene. CDR3 in amino acids: CASRQDRSSYEQYF. CDR3 coding DNA: TGTGCCAGCAGACAAGACAGGTCCTCCTACGAGCAGTACTTC.

The rearrangement joins TRBV28 to TRBJ1-1; perhaps TRBD1 as D (5 bases). The CDR3 length is 16 residues. Germline V gene data show CDR1 as MDHEN and CDR2 as SYDVKM. V was cut by 9 bases and J by 10 bases, with 30 bases left in between. This chain's CDR3 is CASAVSTSWTAGGAFF. The CDR3 DNA sequence: TGTGCCAGTGCCGTGAGCACAAGTTGGACTGCGGGGGGAGCTTTCTTT.

The rearrangement uses TRBV4-2 and TRBJ2-1, with D perhaps TRBD2 (8 bases). CDR1 and CDR2 (germline): LGHNA, YNFKEQ. The CDR3 loop spans 15 amino acids. Trimming left V 1 base short and J 5 bases short, with 12 bases between. CDR3 region: CASSQAGGGHNEQFF. The CDR3 DNA reads as TGTGCCAGCAGCCAAGCGGGAGGGGGCCACAATGAGCAGTTCTTC.

The CDR3 DNA reads as TGCGCCAGCAGCTTGGGTCGAGAGACCCAGTACTTC. This translates into CASSLGRETQYF. The chain has TRBV5-1 and TRBJ2-5; D remains unclear. Germline values: CDR1 SGHRS, CDR2 YFSETQ. The CDR3 length is 12 residues. Trimming shortened V by 0 bases and J by 4 bases, and 4 bases separated the two germline ends.

This clone was observed a few times. The gene calls are TRBV28 and TRBJ2-7; D might be TRBD1 (6 bases). Germline assignment: CDR1 MDHEN and CDR2 SYDVKM. The CDR3 covers 13 residues. CDR3 amino acids: CVSWAGDHYEQYF. The CDR3 DNA reads as TGTGTAAGTTGGGCAGGGGATCACTACGAGCAGTACTTC.

V is TRBV28 and J is TRBJ2-3, with D possibly TRBD2 on 6 matching bases. V was cut by 7 bases and J by 5 bases, with 25 bases left in between. The CDR3 is 17 residues long. In germline, CDR1 is MDHEN, CDR2 SYDVKM. The CDR3 coding sequence is TGTGCCAGCACCATCAGGCGACCCCACGGGGGAAGAGATACGCAGTATTTT. Translating it yields CASTIRRPHGGRDTQYF. Complete variable domain (other parts from reference TRBV28 and TRBJ2-3): DVKVTQSSRYLVKRTGEKVFLECVQDMDHENMFWYRQDPGLGLRLIYFSYDVKMKEKGDIPEGYSVSREKKERFSLILESASTNQTSMYLCASTIRRPHGGRDTQYFGPGTRLTVL.

The rearrangement uses TRBV7-9 and TRBJ2-7, with a weak D call TRBD2 (8 bases). The germline V gene encodes CDR1 SEHNR and CDR2 FQNEAQ (reference sequence). The V and J ends lost 4 bases and 5 bases respectively, with 21 bases between them. The CDR3 spans 16 residues. This CDR3 is CASSSREGANRDEQYF. The CDR3 nucleotides are TGTGCCAGCAGCTCCCGGGAGGGGGCGAATAGGGACGAGCAGTACTTC. Using reference TRBV7-9 and TRBJ2-7 for the parts outside the CDR3, the full variable domain is DTGVSQNPRHKITKRGQNVTFRCDPISEHNRLYWYRQTLGQGPEFLTYFQNEAQLEKSRLLSDRFSAERPKGSFSTLEIQRTEQGDSAMYLCASSSREGANRDEQYFGPGTRLTVT.

This sequence joins TRBV7-3 and TRBJ2-2; D not certain. Trimming stripped 2 bases from V and 6 bases from J, with 7 bases between. CDR1 SGHTA and CDR2 FQGTGA come from the germline V gene. This CDR3 contains 13 residues. The CDR3 DNA follows: TGTGCCAGCAGCTTAGGGCCATCCGGGGAGCTGTTTTTT. This translates into CASSLGPSGELFF.

This sequence joins TRBV27 and TRBJ1-5, with TRBD1 matching 7 bases. J gave up 2 bases and V 0 bases, and 7 bases lay outside the gene matches. Germline-derived CDR1 and CDR2 are MNHEY and SMNVEV (reference sequence). The CDR3 totals 17 residues. This chain's CDR3 is CASSLSTGDARNQPQHF. CDR3 nucleotides: TGTGCCAGCAGTTTATCAACAGGGGACGCACGCAATCAGCCCCAGCATTTT.

The CDR3 loop is CASGRGTPGEQFF. DNA of the CDR3: TGTGCCAGTGGGCGGGGGACCCCCGGTGAGCAGTTCTTC. The chain links TRBV7-3 to TRBJ2-1, with 7 nucleotides matching TRBD2. Trimming cost V 9 bases and J 9 bases; bases outside gene matches: 11. The CDR3 runs 13 residues. Germline values: CDR1 SGHTA, CDR2 FQGTGA.

V is TRBV5-8 and J is TRBJ2-7, with 7 bases lining up with TRBD1. The CDR3 is 14 residues long. Germline CDR1 reads SGHTS; CDR2 reads YDEGEE. With 5 bases clipped from V and 5 bases from J, the junction kept 10 bases outside the gene matches. The CDR3: CASRRNRGYNEQYF. CDR3 bases: TGTGCCAGCAGACGGAACAGGGGTTACAACGAGCAGTACTTC.

This clone was seen just once. The chain couples TRBV6-1 to TRBJ2-3; TRBD2 might be the D (6 bases). The CDR3 has 14 residues. The germline gives CDR1 MNHNS, CDR2 SASEGT. V lost 5 bases to trimming and J lost 4 bases, with 13 bases between them. The CDR3 coding sequence is TGTGCCAGCAGTCCATCGGGGGAATCAGATACGCAGTATTTT. This encodes CASSPSGESDTQYF.

J is TRBJ1-1 and V is TRBV5-1; 8 nucleotides agree with TRBD1. Germline V lookup: CDR1 SGHRS, CDR2 YFSETQ. Unmatched junction bases numbered 2, after V lost 0 bases and J lost 1 base. The CDR3 is 15 amino acids. The CDR3 coding sequence is TGCGCCAGCAGCTTGGGGGACAGGAGGAACACTGAAGCTTTCTTT. Translation gives CASSLGDRRNTEAFF.

This chain links TRBV4-1 with TRBJ1-2; D is uncertain. V lost 1 base to trimming and J lost 7 bases, with 13 bases between them. The germline CDR1 and CDR2 sequences are MGHRA and YSYEKL. The CDR3 is 14 amino acids. CDR3 sequence: CASSQVMVSIGYTF. The CDR3 DNA reads TGCGCCAGCAGCCAAGTAATGGTTTCTATTGGCTACACCTTC.

This rearrangement joins TRBV6-1 to TRBJ2-7, with 8 bases aligning to TRBD2. V was clipped by 3 bases and J by 2 bases; unmatched bases: 3. The CDR3 extends over 14 amino acids. Germline CDR1 MNHNS, CDR2 SASEGT. The CDR3 DNA reads TGTGCCAGCAGTGAGGGACTAGAAACCTACGAGCAGTACTTC. Its protein product is CASSEGLETYEQYF.

This chain joins TRBV6-1 and TRBJ2-2; TRBD2 agrees at 7 bases. Germline loops: CDR1 MNHNS, CDR2 SASEGT. The CDR3 is 15 residues long. The ends lost 4 bases at V and 5 bases at J; junction bases unmatched: 7. The CDR3 spells CASSGVGGTTGELFF. CDR3 sequence (DNA): TGTGCCAGCAGTGGTGTGGGGGGGACGACCGGGGAGCTGTTTTTT.

The rearrangement uses TRBV2 and TRBJ1-5; D might be TRBD1 (5 bases). The germline V gene encodes CDR1 SNHLY and CDR2 FYNNEI. V lost 5 bases, J lost 0 bases, and 23 bases lay in between. This CDR3 comprises 19 residues. The DNA of the CDR3 is TGTGCCAGCAGTATTAGGGGTTTTGAGACCCTCTATAGCAATCAGCCCCAGCATTTT. Residues: CASSIRGFETLYSNQPQHF.

V is TRBV19 and J is TRBJ1-5; D gene uncertain. The ends were cut back, 9 bases at V and 6 bases at J, with 12 bases in the middle. CDR3 length: 12 residues. Germline values: CDR1 LNHDA, CDR2 SQIVND (reference sequence). The CDR3 sequence: CASGPRGQPQHF. The CDR3 nucleotides read TGTGCCAGCGGCCCCCGGGGTCAGCCCCAGCATTTT.

This clone was seen more than once but under ten times. V gene TRBV20-1 combines with J gene TRBJ1-2; possible D gene TRBD1, 5 bases. This CDR3 contains 11 residues. Germline V gene data show CDR1 as DFQATT and CDR2 as SNEGSKA (reference sequence). V was shortened by 7 bases and J by 5 bases, with 11 bases between the two germline ends. CDR3 DNA sequence: TGCAGTGTCCTAGGGACTTATGGCTACACCTTC. Protein product: CSVLGTYGYTF.

V gene TRBV28 combines with J gene TRBJ1-4, with D possibly being TRBD1 (5 bases). The CDR3 has 13 residues. Between the trimmed V and J ends, which lost 3 bases and 8 bases, there was a span of 10 bases. CDR1 is MDHEN and CDR2 is SYDVKM in the germline V gene. The chain's CDR3 is CASSFQGQEKLFF. In DNA, the CDR3 is TGTGCCAGCAGTTTCCAGGGCCAAGAAAAACTGTTTTTT.